Listed here are 16 T cell receptor beta chains from one sample, sequenced in a study of molecular identifiers for immune sequencing clone quantification. TCRdb reprocessed the PCR reads with MiXCR, giving one entry per CDR3 protein. The table includes about 500,000 distinct CDR3 sequences, around a fifth detected once. The material sequenced was naive CD8+ T cells from blood, with Jurkat cell RNA spiked in. This sample's subset: FACS-sorted CD8+CD4-CCR7+CD45RA+ naive T cells. These receptor sequences come from a human donor in good health. Some libraries in this study had Jurkat cell RNA spiked in.

Of note for this clonotype: This may come from a read error, since a much larger clone is one base off. J is TRBJ1-1 and V is TRBV27, with D unclear. The CDR3 sequence is 13 residues long. The germline gives CDR1 MNHEY, CDR2 SMNVEV (reference sequence). V was trimmed by 4 bases and J by 1 base, leaving 7 bases between them. The CDR3 nucleotides are TGTGCCAGCAGTTGGTCAGAGAACACTGAAGCTTTCTTT. The encoded protein is CASSWSENTEAFF.

This chain uses TRBV28 with TRBJ2-7; 9 bases line up with TRBD1. Germline assignment: CDR1 MDHEN and CDR2 SYDVKM. The CDR3 has 14 residues. V trimming: 5 bases; J trimming: 3 bases; junction bases outside the gene matches: 5. DNA for the CDR3: TGTGCCAGCAGTACGGGACAGGGATACTACGAGCAGTACTTC. Residues: CASSTGQGYYEQYF.

This clonotype was seen many times. The chain joins TRBV7-2 to TRBJ2-7; TRBD1 aligns across 9 bases. CDR3 length: 14 amino acids. The ends lost 2 bases at V and 4 bases at J; junction bases unmatched: 3. Looked up from germline, CDR1 is SGHTA and CDR2 is FQGNSA. The CDR3 loop is CASSLMGQGYEQYF. DNA for the CDR3: TGTGCCAGCAGCTTAATGGGACAGGGATACGAGCAGTACTTC.

This clonotype was seen repeatedly, ten times or more. This chain uses TRBV5-4 with TRBJ2-3; TRBD2 agrees at 12 bases. After removal of 4 bases from V and 2 bases from J, the junction contained 2 bases not matched to a gene. Per germline, CDR1 SGHNT and CDR2 YYREEE (reference sequence). The CDR3 is 15 amino acids. The CDR3 spells CASSLAGGPTDTQYF. CDR3 DNA: TGTGCCAGCAGCCTAGCGGGGGGGCCCACAGATACGCAGTATTTT.

In nucleotides, the CDR3 is TGTGCCAGCAGCTTAGGCGGGACAGTAGAGACCCAGTACTTC. Translated, it gives CASSLGGTVETQYF. The chain recombines TRBV7-9 with TRBJ2-5; D is possibly TRBD1 (7 bases). The ends were cut back, 1 base at V and 4 bases at J, with 10 bases in the middle. This CDR3 has 14 amino acids. Germline CDR1 is SEHNR and CDR2 is FQNEAQ (reference sequence).

This clonotype was detected a few times. The V call is TRBV11-3, the J call TRBJ2-7; D not resolved. The V gene's germline CDR1 is SGHNT and CDR2 YENEEA. The CDR3 has 16 amino acids. The germline V and J ends were trimmed by 0 bases and 1 base, with 13 bases remaining between them. CDR3 DNA sequence: TGTGCCAGCAGCTTAGATAGGTCCAGCCATTCCTACGAGCAGTACTTC. As protein: CASSLDRSSHSYEQYF.

This clonotype has ten or more counts. This chain links TRBV12-3 or TRBV12-4 with TRBJ1-1; a possible D gene is TRBD1 (6 bases). V lost 10 bases to trimming and J lost 5 bases, with 17 bases between them. CDR3 length equals 13 residues. CDR3 in DNA: TGTGCCACTAGGGGGGAATTGGGGACTGAAGCTTTCTTT. Protein sequence: CATRGELGTEAFF.

The chain uses TRBV12-3 or TRBV12-4 and TRBJ2-1; D perhaps matches TRBD2 (5 bases). V lost 6 bases to trimming and J lost 8 bases, with 20 bases between them. The CDR3 consists of 15 residues. CDR3 sequence: CASSRGLYRMDEQFF. CDR3 DNA: TGTGCCAGCAGCCGTGGACTGTACAGAATGGATGAGCAGTTCTTC.

This clonotype was seen a handful of times. Relative to the germline gene, one junction end is altered; a read error may explain this. CDR3 residues: CASSPDLSTDTQYF. The CDR3 DNA reads TGTGCTAGCAGCCCAGACCTTAGCACAGATACGCAGTATTTT. This chain uses TRBV7-7 with TRBJ2-3; D remains ambiguous. This CDR3 has 14 amino acids. Germline lookup yields CDR1 SSHAT and CDR2 FNYEAQ (reference sequence).

This clonotype was detected many times. This chain links TRBV12-5 with TRBJ2-3, with TRBD1 matching 7 bases. The trim removed 2 bases at V and 4 bases at J, leaving 6 bases unmatched. The CDR3 has 15 residues. The germline V gene has CDR1 LGHNT and CDR2 FRNRAP. CDR3 coding DNA: TGTGCTAGTGGTTTGCCTAGGGGGCGCCCAGATACGCAGTATTTT. It codes for CASGLPRGRPDTQYF. Filled out from reference TRBV12-5 and TRBJ2-3, the complete variable domain reads DARVTQTPRHKVTEMGQEVTMRCQPILGHNTVFWYRQTMMQGLELLAYFRNRAPLDDSGMPKDRFSAEMPDATLATLKIQPSEPRDSAVYFCASGLPRGRPDTQYFGPGTRLTVL.

This clonotype was detected many times. This chain joins TRBV18 and TRBJ2-3, with 9 bases aligning to TRBD1. The junction had 6 bases not matched to a gene; V was cut back by 3 bases and J by 2 bases. The CDR3 spans 16 residues. Germline V lookup: CDR1 KGHSH, CDR2 LQKENI. The CDR3 bases are TGTGCCAGCTCACCGAAGAGGGACAGGGCCACAGATACGCAGTATTTT. Its protein is CASSPKRDRATDTQYF. The variable domain in full, completed from reference TRBV18 and TRBJ2-3, reads NAGVMQNPRHLVRRRGQEARLRCSPMKGHSHVYWYRQLPEEGLKFMVYLQKENIIDESGMPKERFSAEFPKEGPSILRIQQVVRGDSAAYFCASSPKRDRATDTQYFGPGTRLTVL.

The chain couples TRBV19 to TRBJ2-7; no reliable D call. Germline V gene sequence: CDR1 LNHDA, CDR2 SQIVND (reference sequence). The CDR3 is made up of 14 amino acids. V was clipped by 4 bases and J by 0 bases, with 10 bases between them. The CDR3: CASSTDIHSYEQYF. CDR3 nucleotide sequence: TGTGCCAGTAGTACTGACATTCACTCCTACGAGCAGTACTTC. The whole variable domain, remainder taken from reference TRBV19 and TRBJ2-7, is DGGITQSPKYLFRKEGQNVTLSCEQNLNHDAMYWYRQDPGQGLRLIYYSQIVNDFQKGDIAEGYSVSREKKESFPLTVTSAQKNPTAFYLCASSTDIHSYEQYFGPGTRLTVT.

In its sample, this clonotype was seen a few times. V is TRBV19 and J is TRBJ2-7; D is possibly TRBD1 (6 bases). The V end lost 4 bases, the J end lost 6 bases, and 13 bases lay between the germline ends. Germline CDR1 LNHDA, CDR2 SQIVND (reference sequence). The CDR3 spans 13 residues. CDR3 residues: CASSTSTGGEQYF. The CDR3 DNA follows: TGTGCCAGTAGTACTTCGACAGGAGGCGAGCAGTACTTC.

The V call is TRBV5-1, the J call TRBJ2-3, with 14 bases that match TRBD2. This CDR3 is built from 16 residues. V trimming: 4 bases; J trimming: 4 bases; junction bases outside the gene matches: 5. CDR1 is SGHRS and CDR2 is YFSETQ in the germline V gene. The CDR3 loop is CASSEGTSGSADTQYF. CDR3 DNA: TGCGCCAGCAGCGAGGGGACTAGCGGGAGTGCAGATACGCAGTATTTT. Together with reference TRBV5-1 and TRBJ2-3, the CDR3 gives the full variable domain: KAGVTQTPRYLIKTRGQQVTLSCSPISGHRSVSWYQQTPGQGLQFLFEYFSETQRNKGNFPGRFSGRQFSNSRSEMNVSTLELGDSALYLCASSEGTSGSADTQYFGPGTRLTVL.

In nucleotides, the CDR3 is TGTGCCAGCAGTTGGGCCAGCAACTATGGCTACACCTTC. Its translation is CASSWASNYGYTF. V is TRBV27 and J is TRBJ1-2, with D uncertain. V was cut by 4 bases and J by 2 bases, with 8 bases left in between. CDR1 and CDR2 from the germline V gene are MNHEY and SMNVEV (reference sequence). The CDR3 runs 13 residues.

Regarding this clonotype: With a much larger clone just one base away, this may be a read error. V and J are TRBV20-1 and TRBJ1-6, with D uncertain. V gave up 2 bases and J gave up 11 bases, with 19 bases separating them. Germline V gene lookup returns CDR1 DFQATT and CDR2 SNEGSKA (reference sequence). The CDR3 sequence is 15 residues long. This CDR3 is CSARNERASGPPLHF. DNA of the CDR3: TGCAGTGCTAGAAACGAGCGGGCATCGGGTCCACCCCTCCACTTT.